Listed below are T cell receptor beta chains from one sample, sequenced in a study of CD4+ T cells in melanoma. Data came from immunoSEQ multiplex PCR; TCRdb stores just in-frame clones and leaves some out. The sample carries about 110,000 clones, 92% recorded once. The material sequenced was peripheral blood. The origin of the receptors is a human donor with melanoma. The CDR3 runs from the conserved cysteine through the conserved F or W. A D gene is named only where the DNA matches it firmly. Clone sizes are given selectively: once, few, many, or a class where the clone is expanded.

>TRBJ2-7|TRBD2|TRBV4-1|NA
TGCGCCAGCAGCCACCTACTAGCGCTCACCTACGAGCAGTACTTC
CASSHLLALTYEQYF
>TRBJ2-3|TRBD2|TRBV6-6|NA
TGTGCCAGCAGTTACTCGGGACTAGCGGGGGACGATACGCAGTATTTT
CASSYSGLAGDDTQYF
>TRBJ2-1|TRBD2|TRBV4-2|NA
TGTGCCAGCAGCCCGATCTCGGGACTAGCACTCGCCAACCACAATGAGCAGTTCTTC
CASSPISGLALANHNEQFF
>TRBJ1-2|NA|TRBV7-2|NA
TGTGCCAGCAGCCCACAGATGGGGCTCAACTATGGCTACACCTTC
CASSPQMGLNYGYTF
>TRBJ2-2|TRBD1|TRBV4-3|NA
TGCGCCAGCAGCCAAGATGAGTACAGGGGGCTTAGCGAGCTGTTTTTT
CASSQDEYRGLSELFF
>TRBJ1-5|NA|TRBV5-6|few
TGTGCCAGCAGCCGAGGGATCAATCAGCCCCAGCATTTT
CASSRGINQPQHF
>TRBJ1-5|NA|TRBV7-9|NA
TGTGCCAGCAGCCCCGACAGTAGCAATCAGCCCCAGCATTTT
CASSPDSSNQPQHF
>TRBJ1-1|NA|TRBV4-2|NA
TGTGCCAGCAGCCTGAGCGCATACACTGAAGCTTTCTTT
CASSLSAYTEAFF
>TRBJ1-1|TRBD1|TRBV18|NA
TGTGCCAGCTCCTTCGGGACAGTCGCTGAAGCTTTCTTT
CASSFGTVAEAFF
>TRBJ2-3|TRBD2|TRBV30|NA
TGTGCCTGGAATTTGTTTGCGGGGGGACTGAATACGCAGTATTTT
CAWNLFAGGLNTQYF
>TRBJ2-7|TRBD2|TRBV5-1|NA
TGCGCCAGCAGCCTGGGACTAGCGGGAGGCTCTCTATCCTACGAGCAGTACTTC
CASSLGLAGGSLSYEQYF
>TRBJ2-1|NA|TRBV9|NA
TGTGCCAGCAATCGAGGCGCGAGCTCCTACAATGAGCAGTTCTTC
CASNRGASSYNEQFF
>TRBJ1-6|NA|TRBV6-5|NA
TGTGCCAGCAGTTACTACAGGGAGTACGATTCACCCCTCCACTTT
CASSYYREYDSPLHF
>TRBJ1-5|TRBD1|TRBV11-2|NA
TGTGCCAGCAGCCGGACAGGGGGGAGCAATCAGCCCCAGCATTTT
CASSRTGGSNQPQHF
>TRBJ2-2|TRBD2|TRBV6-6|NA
TGTGCCAGCAGTTACGGGCTAGCGGTCACCGGGGAGCTGTTTTTT
CASSYGLAVTGELFF
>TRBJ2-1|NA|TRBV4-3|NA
TGCGCCAGCAGCCAGTCTGCCGGACCCCCGGGGCCTGAGCAGTTCTTC
CASSQSAGPPGPEQFF
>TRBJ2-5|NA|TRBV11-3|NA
TGTGCCAGCAGCTCCCGGACACGACAAGAGACCCAGTACTTC
CASSSRTRQETQYF
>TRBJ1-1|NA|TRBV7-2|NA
TGTGCCAGCAGCTTTCACGTGAACACTGAAGCTTTCTTT
CASSFHVNTEAFF
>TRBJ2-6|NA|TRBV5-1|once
TGCGCCAGCAGCCTGATAATAGGGGCGGTTTCATCTGGGGCCAACGTCCTGACTTTC
CASSLIIGAVSSGANVLTF
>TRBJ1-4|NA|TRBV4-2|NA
TGTGCCAGCAGCCAAAGTTTGGGGGTCTCAAATGAAAAACTGTTTTTT
CASSQSLGVSNEKLFF
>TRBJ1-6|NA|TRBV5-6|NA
TGTGCCAGCAGCTCGGGATATAACAGGGAGTTTAATTCACCCCTCCACTTT
CASSSGYNREFNSPLHF
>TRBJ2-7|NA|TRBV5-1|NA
TGCGCCAGCAGCTTGCAGCTTGGGACCGCAAGCGTTCAGTACTTC
CASSLQLGTASVQYF
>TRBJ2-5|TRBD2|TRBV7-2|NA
TGTGCCAGTGGAGGCGGGGGGGCTGAGACCCAGTACTTC
CASGGGGAETQYF
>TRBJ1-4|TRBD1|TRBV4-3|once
TGCGCCAGCAGCCCCAGGACAGGGGGAGAAAAACTGTTTTTT
CASSPRTGGEKLFF
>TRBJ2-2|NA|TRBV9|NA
TGTGCCAGCAGCGTAGCAGGGCGGGGTAACACCGGGGAGCTGTTTTTT
CASSVAGRGNTGELFF
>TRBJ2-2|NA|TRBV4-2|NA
TGTGCCAGCAGCCAAGAGCCAGCCTCGGGCACCGGGGAGCTGTTTTTT
CASSQEPASGTGELFF
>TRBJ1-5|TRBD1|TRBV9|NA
TGTGCCAGCAGCCGATCGGGACAGGGGGACCAGCCCCAGCATTTT
CASSRSGQGDQPQHF
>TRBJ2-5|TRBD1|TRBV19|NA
TGTGCCAGTAGTGCCGACAGGGGGGAGACCCAGTACTTC
CASSADRGETQYF
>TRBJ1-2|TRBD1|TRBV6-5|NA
TGTGCCAGCAGTTACGGGACAGGCCGCTATGGCTACACCTTC
CASSYGTGRYGYTF
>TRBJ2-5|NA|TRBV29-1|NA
TGCAGCGCCCGGGGATCCAAGACCCAGTACTTC
CSARGSKTQYF
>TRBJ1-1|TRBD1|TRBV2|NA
TGTGCCAGCAGGAAGACAGGGGGCCTCACTGAAGCTTTCTTT
CASRKTGGLTEAFF
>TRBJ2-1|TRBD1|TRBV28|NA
TGTGCCAGCAGGGGGACAGGGTTTGCCAACAATGAGCAGTTCTTC
CASRGTGFANNEQFF
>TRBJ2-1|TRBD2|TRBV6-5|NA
TGTGCCAGCAGTTACGGTGCGGGAGAAGGGTACAATGAGCAGTTCTTC
CASSYGAGEGYNEQFF
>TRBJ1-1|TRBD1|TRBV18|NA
TGTGCCAGCTCACCACCGGTAAACAGGGGGACTGAAGCTTTCTTT
CASSPPVNRGTEAFF
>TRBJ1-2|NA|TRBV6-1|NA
TGTGCCAGCAGTGAATCCTCGGGGGGAAACTATGGCTACACCTTC
CASSESSGGNYGYTF
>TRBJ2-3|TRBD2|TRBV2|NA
TGTGCCAGCAGCGGCGGGAGGGCCGCAGATACGCAGTATTTT
CASSGGRAADTQYF
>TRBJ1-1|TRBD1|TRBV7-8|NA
TGTGCCAGCAGCCGAACCAGGGGGCCGGCTGAAGCTTTCTTT
CASSRTRGPAEAFF